This T cell receptor (beta chain) was identified during a study of cytomegalovirus exposure and HLA in healthy donors. Findings of the study overall: In a later analysis, at a false discovery rate of 0.05, approximately 15,000 TCR beta sequences matched HLA alleles.

Between the trimmed V and J ends, which lost 3 bases and 7 bases, there was a span of 15 bases. CDR3 size: 14 residues. Germline V CDR1 and CDR2: SEHNR, FQNEAQ (reference sequence). Regarding this clone: Its specificity is unknown.

PCR primers comprised 60 Vbeta and 13 Jbeta primers. The repertoire was sequenced with immunoSEQ multiplex PCR; TCRdb's copy has only in-frame clones and lacks some. Found here are about 110,000 clones, 82% of them singletons; the top ten hold approximately 2.5%. This chain uses TRBV7-9 with TRBJ1-2, with D perhaps TRBD1 (6 bases). The origin of this receptor is a man aged 30-40 years in good health and CMV-seropositive. The sequenced sample consisted of PBMCs. The CDR3 reads CASSLFEQGGGYTF. CDR3 in DNA: TGTGCCAGCAGCTTGTTCGAACAGGGCGGTGGCTACACCTTC.